Sequencing of this T cell receptor (beta chain) was carried out in a study of T cell responses to AZD1222 COVID-19 vaccine. Trimming stripped 1 base from V and 0 bases from J, with 6 bases between. The CDR3 has 15 residues. The germline CDR1 and CDR2 sequences are SEHNR and FQNEAQ (reference sequence). Only in-frame clones appear in the TCRdb table, and some are missing; sequencing was by immunoSEQ multiplex PCR. The table includes some 170,000 clones, 85% to 90% detected once. V usage is TRBV7-9 and J usage is TRBJ1-4; D not certain. This sequence was found in an adult in good health. The specimen comprised peripheral blood, sampled on day 0 of AZD1222 vaccination. CDR3 protein: CASSLGAATNEKLFF. For the CDR3, the DNA is TGTGCCAGCAGCTTAGGCGCGGCAACTAATGAAAAACTGTTTTTT.